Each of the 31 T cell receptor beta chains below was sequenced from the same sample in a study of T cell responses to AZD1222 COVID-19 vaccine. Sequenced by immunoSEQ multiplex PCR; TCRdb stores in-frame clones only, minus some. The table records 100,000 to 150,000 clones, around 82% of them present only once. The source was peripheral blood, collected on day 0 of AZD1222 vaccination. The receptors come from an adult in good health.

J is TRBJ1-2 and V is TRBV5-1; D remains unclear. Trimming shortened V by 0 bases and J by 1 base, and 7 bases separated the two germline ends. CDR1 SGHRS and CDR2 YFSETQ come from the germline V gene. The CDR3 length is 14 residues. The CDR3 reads CASSLGVYNYGYTF. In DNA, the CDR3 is TGCGCCAGCAGCTTGGGGGTCTATAACTATGGCTACACCTTC.

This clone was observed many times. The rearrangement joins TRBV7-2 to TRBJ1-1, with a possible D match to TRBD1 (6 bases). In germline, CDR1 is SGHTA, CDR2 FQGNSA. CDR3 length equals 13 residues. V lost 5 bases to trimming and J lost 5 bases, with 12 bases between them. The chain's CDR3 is CASSTGRGTEAFF. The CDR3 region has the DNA TGTGCCAGCAGCACAGGGAGAGGGACTGAAGCTTTCTTT.

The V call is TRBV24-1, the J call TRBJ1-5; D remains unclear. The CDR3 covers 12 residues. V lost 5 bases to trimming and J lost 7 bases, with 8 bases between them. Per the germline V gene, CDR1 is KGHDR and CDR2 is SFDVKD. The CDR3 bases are TGTGCCACCAGTGCCCTGGGACAGCCCCAGCATTTT. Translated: CATSALGQPQHF.

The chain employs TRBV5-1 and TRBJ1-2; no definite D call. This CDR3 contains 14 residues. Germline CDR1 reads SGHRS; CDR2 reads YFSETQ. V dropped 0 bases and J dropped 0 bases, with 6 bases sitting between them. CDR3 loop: CASSLGLPNYGYTF. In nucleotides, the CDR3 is TGCGCCAGCAGCTTGGGGCTCCCTAACTATGGCTACACCTTC.

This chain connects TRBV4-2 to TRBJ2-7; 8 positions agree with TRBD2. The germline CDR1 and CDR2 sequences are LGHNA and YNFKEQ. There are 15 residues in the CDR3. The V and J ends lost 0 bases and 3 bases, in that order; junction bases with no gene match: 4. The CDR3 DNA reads TGTGCCAGCAGCCAAGAGGCGGGGGGTGTCTACGAGCAGTACTTC. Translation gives CASSQEAGGVYEQYF.

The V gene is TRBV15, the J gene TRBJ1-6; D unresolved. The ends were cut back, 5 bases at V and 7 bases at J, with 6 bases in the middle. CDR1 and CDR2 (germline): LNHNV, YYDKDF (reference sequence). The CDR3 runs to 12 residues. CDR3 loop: CATSAENSPLHF. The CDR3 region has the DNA TGTGCCACCAGCGCCGAAAATTCACCCCTCCACTTT.

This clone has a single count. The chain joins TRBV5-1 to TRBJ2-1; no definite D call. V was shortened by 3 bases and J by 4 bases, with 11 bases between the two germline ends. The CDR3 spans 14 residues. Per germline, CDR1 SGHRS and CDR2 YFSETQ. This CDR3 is CASSSGVGYNEQFF. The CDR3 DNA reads TGCGCCAGCAGCTCTGGGGTGGGGTACAATGAGCAGTTCTTC.

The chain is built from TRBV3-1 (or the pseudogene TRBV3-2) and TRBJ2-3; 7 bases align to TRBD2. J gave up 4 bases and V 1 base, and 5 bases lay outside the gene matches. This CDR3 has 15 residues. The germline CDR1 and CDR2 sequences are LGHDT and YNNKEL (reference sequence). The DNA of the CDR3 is TGTGCCAGCAGCCAAGTTCGCGGGGGATCAGATACGCAGTATTTT. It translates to CASSQVRGGSDTQYF.

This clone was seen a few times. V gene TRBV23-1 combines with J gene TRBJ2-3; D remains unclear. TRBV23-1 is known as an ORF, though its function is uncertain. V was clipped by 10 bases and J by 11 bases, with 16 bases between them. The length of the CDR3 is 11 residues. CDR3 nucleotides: TGCGCCAACCCTAGGCGGCCCAGGCAGTATTTT. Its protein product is CANPRRPRQYF.

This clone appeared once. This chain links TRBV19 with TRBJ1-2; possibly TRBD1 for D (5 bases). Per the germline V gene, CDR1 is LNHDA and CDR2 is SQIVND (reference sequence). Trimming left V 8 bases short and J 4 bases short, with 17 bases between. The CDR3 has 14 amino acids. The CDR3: CASSPGSVLYGYTF. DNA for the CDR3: TGTGCCAGTTCCCCAGGGTCAGTACTCTATGGCTACACCTTC. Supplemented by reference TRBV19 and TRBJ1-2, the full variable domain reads DGGITQSPKYLFRKEGQNVTLSCEQNLNHDAMYWYRQDPGQGLRLIYYSQIVNDFQKGDIAEGYSVSREKKESFPLTVTSAQKNPTAFYLCASSPGSVLYGYTFGSGTRLTVV.

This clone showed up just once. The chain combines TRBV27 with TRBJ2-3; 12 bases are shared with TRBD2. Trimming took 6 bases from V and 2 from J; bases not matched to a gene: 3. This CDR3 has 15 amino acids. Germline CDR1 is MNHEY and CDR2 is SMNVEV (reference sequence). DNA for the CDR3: TGTGCCAGCAGCCTAGCGGGGGGGATCACAGATACGCAGTATTTT. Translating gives CASSLAGGITDTQYF.

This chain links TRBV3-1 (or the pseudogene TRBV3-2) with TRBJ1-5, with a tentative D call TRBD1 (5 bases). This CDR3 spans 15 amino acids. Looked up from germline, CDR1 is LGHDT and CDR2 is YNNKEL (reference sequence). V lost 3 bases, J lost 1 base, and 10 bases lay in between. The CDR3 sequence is CASSHGAGSNQPQHF. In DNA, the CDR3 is TGTGCCAGCAGCCATGGGGCAGGGAGCAATCAGCCCCAGCATTTT.

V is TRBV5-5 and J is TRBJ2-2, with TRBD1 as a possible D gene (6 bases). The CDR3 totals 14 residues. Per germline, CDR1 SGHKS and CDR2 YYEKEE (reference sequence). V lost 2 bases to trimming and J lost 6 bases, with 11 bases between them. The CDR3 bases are TGTGCCAGCAGCTTATCCCCAGGGGCCGGGGAGCTGTTTTTT. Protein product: CASSLSPGAGELFF.

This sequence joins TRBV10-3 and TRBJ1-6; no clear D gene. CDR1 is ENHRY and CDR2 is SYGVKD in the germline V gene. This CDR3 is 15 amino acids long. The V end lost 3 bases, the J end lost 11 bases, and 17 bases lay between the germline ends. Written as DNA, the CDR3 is TGTGCCATCAGTGATTTGGGCGAAGGGAAGGCACCCCTCCACTTT. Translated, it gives CAISDLGEGKAPLHF.

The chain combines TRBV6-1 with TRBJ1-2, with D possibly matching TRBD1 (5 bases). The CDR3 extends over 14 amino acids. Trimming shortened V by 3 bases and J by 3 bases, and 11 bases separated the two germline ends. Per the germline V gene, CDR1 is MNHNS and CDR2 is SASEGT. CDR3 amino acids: CASSEGAGYYGYTF. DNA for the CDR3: TGTGCCAGCAGTGAGGGTGCAGGGTACTATGGCTACACCTTC.

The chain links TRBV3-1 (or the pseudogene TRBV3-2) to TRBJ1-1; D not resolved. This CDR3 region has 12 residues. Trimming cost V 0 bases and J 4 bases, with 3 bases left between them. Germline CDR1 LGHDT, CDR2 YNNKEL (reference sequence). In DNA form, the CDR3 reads TGTGCCAGCAGCCAAGATATCACTGAAGCTTTCTTT. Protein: CASSQDITEAFF.

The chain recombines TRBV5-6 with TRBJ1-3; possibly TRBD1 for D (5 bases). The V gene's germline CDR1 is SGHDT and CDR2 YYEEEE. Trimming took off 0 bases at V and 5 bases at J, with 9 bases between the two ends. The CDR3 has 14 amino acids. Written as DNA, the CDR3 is TGTGCCAGCAGCTTGGGACAGACCAGAAACACCATATATTTT. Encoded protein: CASSLGQTRNTIYF.

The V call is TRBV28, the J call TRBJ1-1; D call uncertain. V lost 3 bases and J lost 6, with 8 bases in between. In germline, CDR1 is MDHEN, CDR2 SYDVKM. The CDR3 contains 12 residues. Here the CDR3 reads CASSLRWAEAFF. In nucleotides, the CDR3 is TGTGCCAGCAGTTTGAGGTGGGCTGAAGCTTTCTTT.

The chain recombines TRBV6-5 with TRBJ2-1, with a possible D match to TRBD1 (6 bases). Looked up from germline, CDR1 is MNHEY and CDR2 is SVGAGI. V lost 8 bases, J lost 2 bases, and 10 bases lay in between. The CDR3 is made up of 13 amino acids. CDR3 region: CASGTGPYNEQFF. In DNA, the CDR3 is TGTGCCAGCGGAACAGGGCCCTACAATGAGCAGTTCTTC.

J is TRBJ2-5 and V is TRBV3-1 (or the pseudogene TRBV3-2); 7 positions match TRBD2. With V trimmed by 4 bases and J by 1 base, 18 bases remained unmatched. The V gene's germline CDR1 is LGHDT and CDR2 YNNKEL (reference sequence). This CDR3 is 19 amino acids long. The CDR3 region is CASSPRGEAGVLLQETQYF. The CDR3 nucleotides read TGTGCCAGCAGCCCCCGCGGGGAGGCGGGGGTTCTCCTCCAAGAGACCCAGTACTTC.

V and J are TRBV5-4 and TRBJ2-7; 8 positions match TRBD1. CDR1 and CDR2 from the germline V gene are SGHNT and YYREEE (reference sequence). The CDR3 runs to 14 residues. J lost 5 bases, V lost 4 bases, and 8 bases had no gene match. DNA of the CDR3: TGTGCCAGCAGCCCCGGGACAGGTGGGGACGAGCAGTACTTC. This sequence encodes CASSPGTGGDEQYF.

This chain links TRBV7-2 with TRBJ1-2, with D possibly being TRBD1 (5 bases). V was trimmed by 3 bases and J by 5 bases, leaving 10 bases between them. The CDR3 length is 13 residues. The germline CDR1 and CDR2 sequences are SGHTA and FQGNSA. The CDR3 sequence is CASSFGTLYGYTF. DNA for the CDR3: TGTGCCAGCAGCTTCGGGACTTTATATGGCTACACCTTC.

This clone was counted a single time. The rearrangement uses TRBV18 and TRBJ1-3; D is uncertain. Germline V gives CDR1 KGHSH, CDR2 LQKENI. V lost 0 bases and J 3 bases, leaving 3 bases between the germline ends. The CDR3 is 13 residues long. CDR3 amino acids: CASSPPGGNTIYF. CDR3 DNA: TGTGCCAGCTCACCACCAGGTGGAAACACCATATATTTT.

Here the CDR3 DNA reads TGCGCCAGCAGCCAAGGCGGAGGTTCGTTCCACGAGCAGTACTTC. Translating it yields CASSQGGGSFHEQYF. The rearrangement joins TRBV4-1 to TRBJ2-7, with D possibly being TRBD2 (5 bases). CDR3 length: 15 amino acids. V lost 1 base and J 5 bases, leaving 15 bases between the germline ends. The germline V gene has CDR1 MGHRA and CDR2 YSYEKL.

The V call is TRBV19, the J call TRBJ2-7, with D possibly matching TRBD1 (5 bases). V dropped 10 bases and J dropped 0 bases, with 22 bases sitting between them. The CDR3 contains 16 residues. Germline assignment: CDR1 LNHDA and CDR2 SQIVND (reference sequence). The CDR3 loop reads CATPLRAYRTSYEQYF. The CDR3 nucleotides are TGTGCCACCCCCCTTCGGGCGTACAGGACCTCCTACGAGCAGTACTTC.

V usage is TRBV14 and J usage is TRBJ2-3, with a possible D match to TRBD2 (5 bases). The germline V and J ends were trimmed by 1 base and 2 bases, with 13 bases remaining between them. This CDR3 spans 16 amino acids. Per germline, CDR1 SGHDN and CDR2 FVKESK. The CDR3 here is CASSQVLDAPTDTQYF. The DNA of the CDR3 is TGTGCCAGCAGCCAAGTACTAGACGCTCCCACAGATACGCAGTATTTT.

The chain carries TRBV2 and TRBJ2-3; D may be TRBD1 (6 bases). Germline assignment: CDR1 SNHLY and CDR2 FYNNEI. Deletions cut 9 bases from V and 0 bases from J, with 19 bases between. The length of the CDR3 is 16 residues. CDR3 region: CARNRDIRSSTDTQYF. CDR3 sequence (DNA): TGTGCCAGAAACCGGGACATAAGGTCTAGCACAGATACGCAGTATTTT.

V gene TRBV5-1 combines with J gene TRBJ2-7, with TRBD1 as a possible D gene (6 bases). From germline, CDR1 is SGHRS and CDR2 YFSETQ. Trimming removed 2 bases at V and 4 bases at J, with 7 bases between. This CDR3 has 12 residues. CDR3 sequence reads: CASSFRGYEQYF. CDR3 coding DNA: TGCGCCAGCAGCTTCAGGGGTTACGAGCAGTACTTC. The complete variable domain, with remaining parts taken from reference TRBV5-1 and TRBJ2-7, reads KAGVTQTPRYLIKTRGQQVTLSCSPISGHRSVSWYQQTPGQGLQFLFEYFSETQRNKGNFPGRFSGRQFSNSRSEMNVSTLELGDSALYLCASSFRGYEQYFGPGTRLTVT.

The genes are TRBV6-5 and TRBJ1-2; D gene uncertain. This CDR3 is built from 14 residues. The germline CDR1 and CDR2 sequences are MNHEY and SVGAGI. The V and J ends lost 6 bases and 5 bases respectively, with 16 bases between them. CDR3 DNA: TGTGCCAGCAGGGCCCTTCTGGGAATTTATGGCTACACCTTC. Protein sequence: CASRALLGIYGYTF.

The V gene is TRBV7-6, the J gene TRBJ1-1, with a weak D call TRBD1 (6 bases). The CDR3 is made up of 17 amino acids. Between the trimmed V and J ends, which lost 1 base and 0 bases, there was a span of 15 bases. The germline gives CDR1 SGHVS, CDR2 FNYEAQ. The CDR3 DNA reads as TGTGCCAGCAGCTTAGGTGTAACAGGGCCGATGAACACTGAAGCTTTCTTT. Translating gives CASSLGVTGPMNTEAFF. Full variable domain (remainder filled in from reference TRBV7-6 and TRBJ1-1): GAGVSQSPRYKVTKRGQDVALRCDPISGHVSLYWYRQALGQGPEFLTYFNYEAQQDKSGLPNDRFSAERPEGSISTLTIQRTEQRDSAMYRCASSLGVTGPMNTEAFFGQGTRLTVV.

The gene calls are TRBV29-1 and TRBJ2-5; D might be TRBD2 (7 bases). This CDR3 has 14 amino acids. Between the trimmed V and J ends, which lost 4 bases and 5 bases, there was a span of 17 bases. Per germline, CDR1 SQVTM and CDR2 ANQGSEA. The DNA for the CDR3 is TGCAGCGTTGCGGCTCGGACAGCGGGGGAGACCCAGTACTTC. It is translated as CSVAARTAGETQYF.